The entry that follows covers one T cell receptor (beta chain) sequence. Measured with immunoSEQ multiplex PCR; TCRdb has only the in-frame clones, and not every one. The profile shows some 79,000 clones, approximately 91% of them singletons. The source of the sample is a study of technical replicates of blood from a few donors. Trimming removed 4 bases from V and 4 bases from J, with 17 bases in between. Germline CDR1 and CDR2: LNHDA and SQIVND (reference sequence). CDR3 length: 16 residues. The sequenced sample was T cells isolated from PBMCs. This TCR was recovered from a human donor in good health. Some clones in this sample may be carry-over from other donors' samples. This rearrangement joins TRBV19 to TRBJ2-1; D unresolved. The CDR3 DNA sequence: TGTGCCAGTAGTAGAGGCCTCCCCCTAATTTACAATGAGCAGTTCTTC. The encoded protein is CASSRGLPLIYNEQFF. The full variable domain, its missing parts supplied by reference TRBV19 and TRBJ2-1, is DGGITQSPKYLFRKEGQNVTLSCEQNLNHDAMYWYRQDPGQGLRLIYYSQIVNDFQKGDIAEGYSVSREKKESFPLTVTSAQKNPTAFYLCASSRGLPLIYNEQFFGPGTRLTVL.